This entry lists 5 T cell receptor beta chains sequenced from one sample in a study of shared clonotypes between healthy human individuals. This table comes from immunoSEQ multiplex PCR, and its TCRdb copy is limited to in-frame clones, with some not included. The table has 2 million to 2.5 million clones, 92% seen once. Sample: naive CD4+ T cells from PBMCs. Described subset: CD45RA+ positively selected. These receptors were obtained from a man aged 18 to 29 in good health. Some clones in this sample may be carry-over from other donors' samples.

The chain links TRBV5-1 to TRBJ2-1; D assignment may be TRBD1 or TRBD2 (5 bases each). The CDR3 sequence is 16 residues long. Germline V gene data show CDR1 as SGHRS and CDR2 as YFSETQ. The germline V and J ends were trimmed by 4 bases and 2 bases, with 16 bases remaining between them. The CDR3 nucleotides are TGCGCCAGCAGCCCCGGGGCAAGCAATCCCTACAATGAGCAGTTCTTC. Translating it yields CASSPGASNPYNEQFF.

The chain recombines TRBV5-1 with TRBJ2-6, with 12 bases aligning to TRBD1. V was pared by 0 bases and J by 0 bases, with 1 base of the junction left unmatched. Germline CDR1 SGHRS, CDR2 YFSETQ. This CDR3 is 18 amino acids long. The CDR3 loop is CASSLEGQGASGANVLTF. The DNA of the CDR3 is TGCGCCAGCAGCTTGGAGGGACAGGGGGCCTCTGGGGCCAACGTCCTGACTTTC.

On this clone: One junction end disagrees with the germline gene, perhaps due to a read error. The sample has other DNA sequences that encode this CDR3 too. The chain has TRBV15 and TRBJ1-1; D not certain. Germline V gene lookup returns CDR1 LNHNV and CDR2 YYDKDF (reference sequence). The CDR3 is made up of 12 amino acids. CDR3 DNA sequence: TGTGCCACCAGCCGAGAAAACACTGAAGCTTTCTTT. This encodes CATSRENTEAFF.

The chain joins TRBV4-1 to TRBJ2-5; D is uncertain. The assigned J gene may be wrong: the sequence end matches TRBJ2-7 better. CDR3 length: 14 amino acids. Germline-derived CDR1 and CDR2 are MGHRA and YSYEKL. As DNA, the CDR3 is TGCGCCAGCAGCCGGCCAGGAGATTCCTACGAGCAGTACTTC. It is translated as CASSRPGDSYEQYF.

This rearrangement joins TRBV5-1 to TRBJ2-1, with 7 positions matching TRBD1. The CDR3 totals 15 residues. Unmatched junction bases numbered 7, after V lost 1 base and J lost 6 bases. Germline lookup yields CDR1 SGHRS and CDR2 YFSETQ. The CDR3 sequence is CASSLLQGSINEQFF. In nucleotides, the CDR3 is TGCGCCAGCAGCTTGCTACAGGGGAGCATCAATGAGCAGTTCTTC.